The source of this T cell receptor beta chain is a study of T cell repertoires in cytomegalovirus infection (dated by TCRdb to between 2018 and 2020). Context from the whole study: Donor HLA type was relevant to the analysis, because carriage of CMV infection together with the matching HLA type was indicated by public TCR beta signatures. The full study reports these points: The ex vivo response was dominated by HLA-C-restricted CMV-specific TCR beta clonotypes, which also provided the single most frequent clonotype in two of eight donors. Carriers of CMV infection plus the relevant HLA type were discriminated by the cumulative frequency of public TCR beta family members in the study cohort and in an independent roughly 340-donor cohort.

The run used an Illumina HiSeq 1500. Starting from the raw public reads, TCRdb applied fastp trimming at Q25, assembled clones with MiXCR and retained in-frame beta chains. Each entry merges the rows of one CDR3 protein and shows their most common DNA and genes. The sample table records hundreds of thousands of distinct CDR3 sequences; about 11% of these occur just once. The ten top clones hold 10% of the sample. The germline V gene encodes CDR1 ENHRY and CDR2 SYGVKD. V is cut by 0 bases and J by 6 bases, and the space between the germline ends is 14 bases. Counted from cysteine to phenylalanine, this CDR3 has 15 amino acids. The DNA shown is the 45-base CDR3, in frame from base 1. This clonotype was seen repeatedly, ten times or more. Its antigen is currently not known. Qualities for individual bases were not recorded, and no much larger clone is one base off.

Sequenced sample: PBMCs. This TCR was recovered from a human donor in good health (CMV status not recorded). Some clones in this sample may be carry-over from other donors' samples. The rearrangement joined TRBV10-3 to TRBJ1-1; TRBD1 is a weak D gene call, 5 bases matching. DNA sequence: TGTGCCATCAGTGAGTCACGAGGGGAAAACGCTGAAGCTTTCTTT. Its product reads: CAISESRGENAEAFF.